The 20 T cell receptor beta chains given below trace back to one sample, sequenced in a study of T cells after yellow fever vaccination. In TCRdb, the 5' RACE reads were re-called with MiXCR into one record per CDR3 protein. Of about 340,000 distinct CDR3 sequences listed, roughly 4% are singletons. Specimen: PBMCs, collected 5 days after the yellow fever booster vaccination. These receptors were collected from a man aged 18-30 years who received the YFV17D yellow fever vaccine.

Only a few counts were recorded for this clonotype. The rearrangement joins TRBV5-4 to TRBJ2-1; TRBD2 aligns across 12 bases. Trimming took 3 bases from V and 7 from J; bases not matched to a gene: 5. Germline loops: CDR1 SGHNT, CDR2 YYREEE (reference sequence). This CDR3 is 15 amino acids long. The chain's CDR3 is CASSSSGGVRNEQFF. The CDR3, as DNA: TGTGCCAGCAGCTCTAGCGGGGGGGTAAGGAATGAGCAGTTCTTC.

In this sample, this clonotype turned up a few times. The V call is TRBV6-5, the J call TRBJ1-5, with TRBD1 matching over 8 bases. From germline, CDR1 is MNHEY and CDR2 SVGAGI. Trimming took 6 bases from V and 3 from J; bases not matched to a gene: 4. CDR3 length: 14 amino acids. CDR3 in DNA: TGTGCCAGCAGCCAGACAGGGGTCAATCAGCCCCAGCATTTT. Its translation is CASSQTGVNQPQHF.

The chain has TRBV9 and TRBJ2-7; D unresolved. Germline V gene sequence: CDR1 SGDLS, CDR2 YYNGEE. Trimming removed 5 bases from V and 2 bases from J, with 14 bases in between. This CDR3 comprises 14 residues. The CDR3 spells CASSQYGDAYEQYF. CDR3 DNA sequence: TGTGCCAGCAGTCAGTATGGCGACGCCTACGAGCAGTACTTC.

The rearrangement joins TRBV29-1 to TRBJ2-4; 7 nucleotides agree with TRBD1. J was trimmed by 13 bases and V by 7 bases; bases with no gene match: 10. CDR3 length: 11 amino acids. Germline CDR1 reads SQVTM; CDR2 reads ANQGSEA. The CDR3 region has the DNA TGCAGCGCCGAACAGGGGATAGGGCAGTACTTC. It translates to CSAEQGIGQYF.

The table lists this clonotype with a few counts. The V and J genes are TRBV15 and TRBJ2-7; no clear D gene. This CDR3 spans 13 amino acids. The V gene lost 0 bases and the J gene lost 5 bases, with 8 bases spanning the gap. Germline CDR1 is LNHNV and CDR2 is YYDKDF (reference sequence). The CDR3 reads CATSRDSGNEQYV. DNA for the CDR3: TGTGCCACCAGCAGAGATTCGGGCAACGAGCAGTACGTC.

This clonotype was counted ten times or more. This sequence joins TRBV18 and TRBJ1-3; 9 bases are shared with TRBD1. Germline lookup yields CDR1 KGHSH and CDR2 LQKENI. The CDR3 contains 16 residues. V was pared by 2 bases and J by 1 base, with 3 bases of the junction left unmatched. As DNA, the CDR3 is TGTGCCAGCTCACCAACCGGGACAGGGTCTGGAAACACCATATATTTT. Protein sequence: CASSPTGTGSGNTIYF.

The chain employs TRBV5-1 and TRBJ2-7; D gene uncertain. V lost 0 bases and J lost 3, with 10 bases in between. The CDR3 length is 14 residues. Germline loops: CDR1 SGHRS, CDR2 YFSETQ. The CDR3 sequence is CASSLDSLNYEQYF. The CDR3 region has the DNA TGCGCCAGCAGCTTGGACTCCCTGAACTACGAGCAGTACTTC.

V gene TRBV5-6 combines with J gene TRBJ2-7; D is possibly TRBD1 (5 bases). The CDR3 contains 15 residues. Germline CDR1 is SGHDT and CDR2 is YYEEEE. The germline V and J ends were trimmed by 4 bases and 3 bases, with 17 bases remaining between them. The CDR3 region has the DNA TGTGCCAGCAGCCGGAACAGGAACCCTGTCTACGAGCAGTACTTC. This codes for CASSRNRNPVYEQYF.

The rearrangement joins TRBV30 to TRBJ1-1, with TRBD1 as a possible D gene (6 bases). Trimming removed 2 bases from V and 4 bases from J, with 14 bases in between. In germline, CDR1 is GTSNPN, CDR2 SVGIG (reference sequence). This CDR3 has 14 residues. CDR3 nucleotide sequence: TGTGCCTGGAGTACCGAACAGGGTGGCACTGAAGCTTTCTTT. Its protein is CAWSTEQGGTEAFF.

This clonotype turned up a few times. The chain uses TRBV19 and TRBJ2-1; 9 bases fit TRBD2. Germline V CDR1 and CDR2: LNHDA, SQIVND (reference sequence). V was pared by 4 bases and J by 0 bases, with 13 bases of the junction left unmatched. The CDR3 is 19 residues long. The CDR3 protein is CASSRVPSGVLSSYNEQFF. The CDR3 nucleotides read TGTGCCAGTAGTAGGGTCCCTAGCGGGGTGCTTAGCTCCTACAATGAGCAGTTCTTC.

V and J are TRBV21-1 and TRBJ2-7; the table's D call TRBD1 went unverified against the DNA. TRBV21-1 is tagged as a pseudogene. CDR3 length: 15 amino acids. CDR3 region: CASSKGDGGIMEQYV. The CDR3 region has the DNA TGTGCCAGCAGCAAAGGGGACGGTGGCATTATGGAGCAGTACGTC.

This clonotype was observed many times. The chain uses TRBV10-3 and TRBJ2-2; 9 bases are a match to TRBD1. Germline CDR1 reads ENHRY; CDR2 reads SYGVKD. CDR3 length: 15 amino acids. Germline trimming cut 5 bases from V and 5 bases from J; bases unmatched to any gene: 6. The CDR3 spells CAISHDRGRTGELFF. The CDR3 nucleotides read TGTGCCATCAGTCATGACAGGGGGAGGACCGGGGAGCTGTTTTTT.

This clonotype was recorded many times. The chain uses TRBV4-1 and TRBJ2-1, with 11 nucleotides matching TRBD2. The CDR3 contains 15 residues. Per germline, CDR1 MGHRA and CDR2 YSYEKL. V was clipped by 2 bases and J by 3 bases; unmatched bases: 0. CDR3 region: CASSQLAGGYNEQFF. CDR3 DNA sequence: TGCGCCAGCAGCCAACTAGCGGGGGGCTACAATGAGCAGTTCTTC.

This clonotype was observed a few times. This rearrangement joins TRBV12-5 to TRBJ1-1; D remains ambiguous. The CDR3 is 12 residues long. Germline CDR1 LGHNT, CDR2 FRNRAP. V was shortened by 0 bases and J by 7 bases, with 6 bases between the two germline ends. The CDR3 loop is CASGLVTLEAFF. The DNA for the CDR3 is TGTGCTAGTGGTTTGGTAACCCTTGAAGCTTTCTTT. Looking up the rest from reference TRBV12-5 and TRBJ1-1 gives the full variable domain: DARVTQTPRHKVTEMGQEVTMRCQPILGHNTVFWYRQTMMQGLELLAYFRNRAPLDDSGMPKDRFSAEMPDATLATLKIQPSEPRDSAVYFCASGLVTLEAFFGQGTRLTVV.

This clonotype was detected many times. The chain employs TRBV18 and TRBJ2-5; no clear D. Looked up from germline, CDR1 is KGHSH and CDR2 is LQKENI. V gave up 2 bases and J gave up 2 bases, with 9 bases separating them. The CDR3 loop spans 14 amino acids. CDR3 nucleotide sequence: TGTGCCAGCTCACCAAATCTAATACAAGAGACCCAGTACTTC. Translated: CASSPNLIQETQYF.

This clonotype was seen ten or more times. This sequence joins TRBV4-3 and TRBJ2-1; D is perhaps TRBD1 (5 bases). Trimming took 0 bases from V and 4 from J, leaving 10 bases between them. The germline V gene encodes CDR1 LGHNA and CDR2 YSLEER. This CDR3 comprises 15 residues. The CDR3 region is CASSQEDTLYNEQFF. CDR3 DNA: TGCGCCAGCAGCCAAGAGGACACGCTGTACAATGAGCAGTTCTTC.

The V call is TRBV12-3 or TRBV12-4, the J call TRBJ1-5; weak D call: TRBD1 (5 bases). V shed 3 bases and J shed 2 bases, with 11 bases lying between them. The CDR3 loop spans 15 amino acids. CDR3 sequence: CASSLGDTRNQPQHF. CDR3 in DNA: TGTGCCAGCAGTTTGGGGGATACCCGCAATCAGCCCCAGCATTTT.

The V gene is TRBV7-3, the J gene TRBJ2-1; a weak D match, TRBD2 (6 bases). The CDR3 runs 16 residues. Deletions cut 5 bases from V and 7 bases from J, with 21 bases between. The germline CDR1 and CDR2 sequences are SGHTA and FQGTGA. CDR3 DNA: TGTGCCAGCAGCCGAAGTGGGGGGATCGGTCGAAATGAGCAGTTCTTC. This codes for CASSRSGGIGRNEQFF.

This clonotype appeared a few times. This chain uses TRBV6-2 or TRBV6-3 with TRBJ2-1; D is ambiguous. CDR1 MNHEY and CDR2 SVGEGT come from the germline V gene. This CDR3 is 14 amino acids long. Trimming took 4 bases from V and 2 from J, leaving 9 bases between them. DNA for the CDR3: TGTGCCAGCAGTTTAAGGCTTACCTACAATGAGCAGTTCTTC. As protein: CASSLRLTYNEQFF.

This clonotype has a count of ten or more. The chain is built from TRBV5-1 and TRBJ2-2; 9 bases are a match to TRBD1. Germline lookup yields CDR1 SGHRS and CDR2 YFSETQ. V lost 7 bases and J lost 3; bases outside the gene matches: 10. The CDR3 has 16 amino acids. The DNA for the CDR3 is TGCGCCAGCCAAGATCTCCGGACAGGGGACACCGGGGAGCTGTTTTTT. This sequence encodes CASQDLRTGDTGELFF.